This T cell receptor beta chain originates from a study of technical replicates of blood from a few donors. TCRdb keeps only in-frame clones here, not all; method: immunoSEQ multiplex PCR. Among some 70,000 clones listed, roughly 92% were seen once. On this clone: One junction end disagrees with the germline gene, perhaps due to a read error.

This CDR3 comprises 10 residues. Germline V gives CDR1 MNHNS, CDR2 SASEGT. What was sequenced was T cells isolated from PBMCs. The rearrangement uses TRBV6-1 and TRBJ1-2; D gene ambiguous. This sequence was found in a human donor in good health. In DNA form, the CDR3 reads TGTGCTAGCAGTCAGGTCGGCTACACCTTC. Amino acids: CASSQVGYTF.